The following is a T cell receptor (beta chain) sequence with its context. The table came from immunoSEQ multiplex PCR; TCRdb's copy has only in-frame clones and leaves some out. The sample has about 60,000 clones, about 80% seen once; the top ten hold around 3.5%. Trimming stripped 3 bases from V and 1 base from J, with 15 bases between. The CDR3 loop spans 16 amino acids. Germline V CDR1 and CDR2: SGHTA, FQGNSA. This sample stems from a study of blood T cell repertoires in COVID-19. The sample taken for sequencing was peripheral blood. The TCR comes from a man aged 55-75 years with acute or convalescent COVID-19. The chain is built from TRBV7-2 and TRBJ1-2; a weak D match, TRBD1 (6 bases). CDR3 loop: CASSLVATGSNYGYTF. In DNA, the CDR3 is TGTGCCAGCAGCTTGGTAGCAACAGGGAGTAACTATGGCTACACCTTC.